One and the same sample provided the 27 T cell receptor beta chains below, sequenced in a study of tumor-infiltrating lymphocytes in primary liver carcinoma. Reverse transcription of roughly 470 ng total RNA with a constant-region primer produced TCR beta cDNA. ARM-PCR was slightly modified, and three nested multiplex PCR rounds with it gave rise to the TCR beta libraries. Amplification in the first two PCR rounds was performed using TRBV1-TRBV30 forward primers and a C-beta reverse primer for around 11 cycles each. TCRdb ran MiXCR on the multiplex PCR reads and lists one entry per CDR3 protein. The data contain some 38,000 distinct CDR3 sequences, 70% to 85% of them singletons. Both RNA and DNA were isolated together from 20-30 mg of bulk tissue that had not been sorted. What was sequenced was liver tumor tissue from sampling region 4. The subset here: tumor region T4, right-lateral pole. These receptors were taken from a man between 35 and 55 years old with primary liver carcinoma and hepatitis B virus infection.

To note about this clonotype: It is likely a read error, because the conserved phenylalanine at the end of the CDR3 is missing. This rearrangement joins TRBV28 to TRBJ1-2; no clear D gene. This CDR3 has 16 amino acids. With 5 bases removed from V and 2 bases from J, the gap between germline ends came to 18 bases. The germline V gene has CDR1 MDHEN and CDR2 SYDVKM. The CDR3 bases are TGTGCCAGCAGTATAGGATCTGGGTCTCTCAACTATGGCTACACCTCC. Encoded protein: CASSIGSGSLNYGYTS.

As regards this clonotype: The conserved phenylalanine or tryptophan normally closing the CDR3 is absent here, so this likely arose from a read error. The chain uses TRBV11-1 and TRBJ2-7, with D possibly TRBD2 on 6 matching bases. CDR1 and CDR2 from the germline V gene are SGHAT and FQDESV (reference sequence). Trimming left V 11 bases short and J 4 bases short, with 24 bases between. The CDR3 covers 15 residues. The CDR3 DNA reads TGTGCCGGTAGCTTAACGGGATCGGGAGAATACGAGCAGTACCTC. Amino acid sequence: CAGSLTGSGEYEQYL.

Details on this clonotype: It may be a read error: a sequence one base away is much more abundant. It is likely a read error, because the conserved phenylalanine at the end of the CDR3 is missing. V is TRBV28 and J is TRBJ1-5, with 7 bases aligning to TRBD1. Germline V CDR1 and CDR2: MDHEN, SYDVKM. The CDR3 loop spans 14 amino acids. The CDR3 bases are TGTGCCGGCAGTCTTGGACAGGTCTATCAGCCCCAGCATTAT. Translation: CAGSLGQVYQPQHY.

This chain links TRBV4-3 with TRBJ2-2, with D hard to call. Between the trimmed V and J ends, which lost 8 bases and 0 bases, there was a span of 19 bases. CDR3 size: 17 residues. Germline values: CDR1 LGHNA, CDR2 YSLEER. Here the CDR3 reads CASCLELPAPNTGELFF. As DNA, the CDR3 is TGCGCCAGCTGCTTAGAGTTGCCGGCCCCGAACACCGGGGAGCTGTTTTTT.

Remarks on this clonotype: A read error is possible here, since a much larger clone lies one base away. This chain connects TRBV7-2 to TRBJ2-7; unclear D gene. CDR1 SGHTA and CDR2 FQGNSA come from the germline V gene. The CDR3 contains 12 residues. Trimming left V 7 bases short and J 6 bases short, with 13 bases between. The CDR3 reads CASNFSSREQYF. In DNA form, the CDR3 reads TGTGCCAGCAATTTTAGCAGTCGCGAGCAGTACTTC.

CDR3 in DNA: TGCATCGCCTCGAGGGGGGCTGAGAATGGCTACACCTTC. Protein: CIASRGAENGYTF. V and J are TRBV29-1 and TRBJ1-2; a weak D match, TRBD1 (6 bases). This CDR3 contains 13 residues. The V gene's germline CDR1 is SQVTM and CDR2 ANQGSEA.

In regard to this clonotype: A junction end diverges from the germline sequence, so it may reflect a read error. The chain recombines TRBV5-1 with TRBJ2-7, with 9 bases identical to TRBD2. The CDR3 spans 15 residues. From germline, CDR1 is SGHRS and CDR2 YFSETQ. CDR3 sequence (DNA): TGCGCCAACAGCTTGAGTAGCGGGAGATCCTACGATCAGTACTTC. Translating it yields CANSLSSGRSYDQYF.

The CDR3 DNA reads TGCAGTGCTAGGACTAGCGGGGGCCTGAGCTCCTACAATGAGCAGTTCTTC. Translating gives CSARTSGGLSSYNEQFF. The chain joins TRBV20-1 to TRBJ2-1, with 12 bases fitting TRBD2. V shed 3 bases, J shed 0 bases, and the junction held 6 bases outside the gene matches. This CDR3 is 17 amino acids long. The V gene's germline CDR1 is DFQATT and CDR2 SNEGSKA (reference sequence).

Concerning this clonotype: One end of the junction fails to match germline, which may point to a read error. This chain uses TRBV28 with TRBJ2-6; a possible D gene is TRBD1 (5 bases). CDR1 and CDR2 from the germline V gene are MDHEN and SYDVKM. CDR3 length: 14 residues. The CDR3 DNA reads as TGTGCCAGCAGCTCCCCCGTTGGGGCCAACATCCTGACTTTT. This codes for CASSSPVGANILTF. Looking up the rest from reference TRBV28 and TRBJ2-6 gives the full variable domain: DVKVTQSSRYLVKRTGEKVFLECVQDMDHENMFWYRQDPGLGLRLIYFSYDVKMKEKGDIPEGYSVSREKKERFSLILESASTNQTSMYLCASSSPVGANILTFGAGSRLTVL.

This CDR3 is CASSEAPQRLAVTHMHYF. Here the CDR3 DNA reads TGTGCCAGCAGCGAGGCCCCACAGAGACTAGCGGTCACACATATGCACTATTTT. The rearrangement uses TRBV11-2 and TRBJ2-3, with 9 bases matching TRBD2. This CDR3 has 18 residues. Looked up from germline, CDR1 is SGHAT and CDR2 is FQNNGV. With V trimmed by 5 bases and J by 15 bases, 27 bases remained unmatched.

Worth noting for this clonotype: An end of the junction differs from the germline gene, which may be a read error. V usage is TRBV11-2 and J usage is TRBJ2-7; D is ambiguous. The germline V gene has CDR1 SGHAT and CDR2 FQNNGV. There are 14 residues in the CDR3. This chain's CDR3 is CASILDRRAYEQYF. The CDR3 bases are TGCGCCAGCATCTTAGATCGACGAGCCTACGAGCAGTACTTC.

The CDR3 region has the DNA TGTGCCACTCGACAGGGGATTGCTTCCTACGAGCAGTACTTC. Its protein product is CATRQGIASYEQYF. This chain joins TRBV11-3 and TRBJ2-7, with TRBD1 matching 8 bases. V lost 10 bases and J lost 1; bases outside the gene matches: 9. The CDR3 is 14 residues long. The germline V gene has CDR1 SGHNT and CDR2 YENEEA.

Notes on this clonotype: One junction end disagrees with the germline gene, perhaps due to a read error. V usage is TRBV4-3 and J usage is TRBJ2-6; possible D gene TRBD1, 5 bases. The CDR3 contains 17 residues. Germline V gene data show CDR1 as LGHNA and CDR2 as YSLEER. CDR3 region: CASSQDGFRSGAKVLTF. CDR3 nucleotides: TGCGCCAGCAGTCAAGATGGGTTCCGCTCTGGGGCCAAGGTTCTGACTTTC.

The chain links TRBV5-4 to TRBJ1-6; 9 nucleotides line up with TRBD1. CDR1 is SGHNT and CDR2 is YYREEE in the germline V gene (reference sequence). Trimming cost V 4 bases and J 19 bases; bases outside gene matches: 9. The CDR3 totals 12 residues. The CDR3, as DNA: TGTGCCAGCAGCGGACAGGGGTCACCCCCACACTTT. It encodes CASSGQGSPPHF.

This clonotype was seen only once. A junction end diverges from the germline sequence, so it may reflect a read error. The chain links TRBV6-5 to TRBJ1-2; D unresolved. The CDR3 totals 12 residues. Germline V lookup: CDR1 MNHEY, CDR2 SVGAGI. The CDR3 spells CATLGLVAMHTF. For the CDR3, the DNA is TGTGCCACCCTAGGCCTTGTTGCAATGCACACTTTC.

Concerning this clonotype: Lacking the conserved final phenylalanine or tryptophan, this CDR3 likely reflects a read error. The rearrangement uses TRBV28 and TRBJ1-1, with no clear D. The ends were cut back, 6 bases at V and 5 bases at J, with 16 bases in the middle. In germline, CDR1 is MDHEN, CDR2 SYDVKM. CDR3 length: 14 residues. The CDR3 bases are TGTGCCAGCAGACTCTCGAATGCGACGACTGAAGCTTTCTAT. Residues: CASRLSNATTEAFY.

Worth noting for this clonotype: An end of the junction differs from the germline gene, which may be a read error. V and J are TRBV11-1 and TRBJ2-1; tentatively, D is TRBD1 (6 bases). The CDR3 is 16 residues long. Per germline, CDR1 SGHAT and CDR2 FQDESV (reference sequence). CDR3 loop: CASGHHEDSVYNVQFF. The CDR3 bases are TGTGCCAGCGGCCATCACGAGGACAGCGTCTACAATGTGCAGTTCTTC.

This clonotype turned up a few times. The chain links TRBV12-3 or TRBV12-4 to TRBJ1-2; no firm D call. V was cut by 9 bases and J by 7 bases, with 21 bases left in between. The CDR3 length is 14 residues. The CDR3 here is CASSLDGIGAGYTF. The CDR3 coding sequence is TGTGCCAGTAGTCTGGACGGTATAGGAGCTGGCTACACCTTC.

The V call is TRBV5-4, the J call TRBJ2-7; 8 bases are a match to TRBD2. Germline CDR1 and CDR2: SGHNT and YYREEE (reference sequence). J gave up 6 bases and V 3 bases, and 11 bases lay outside the gene matches. The CDR3 has 15 residues. In DNA, the CDR3 is TGTGCCAGCAGCTCTGGGACCGGCGCGGGAGGCGAGCAGTACTTC. Its protein product is CASSSGTGAGGEQYF.

Regarding this clonotype: The junction does not match germline at one end; this may be a read error. This chain connects TRBV14 to TRBJ2-1, with 8 bases identical to TRBD2. CDR3 length: 16 amino acids. CDR1 and CDR2 (germline): SGHDN, FVKESK. CDR3 sequence: CASSAVAGWINNEQFF. The CDR3 DNA reads as TGTGCCAGCAGTGCAGTAGCGGGATGGATAAACAATGAGCAGTTCTTT.

This clonotype was counted many times. With a much larger clone just one base away, this may be a read error. The chain employs TRBV28 and TRBJ1-5, with 7 bases identical to TRBD1. Per the germline V gene, CDR1 is MDHEN and CDR2 is SYDVKM. The CDR3 runs to 14 residues. The CDR3 loop is CAGSLGQVYQPQHF. Here the CDR3 DNA reads TGTGCCGGCAGTCTTGGACAGGTCTATCAGCCCCAGCATTTT. Full variable domain (remainder filled in from reference TRBV28 and TRBJ1-5): DVKVTQSSRYLVKRTGEKVFLECVQDMDHENMFWYRQDPGLGLRLIYFSYDVKMKEKGDIPEGYSVSREKKERFSLILESASTNQTSMYLCAGSLGQVYQPQHFGDGTRLSIL.

Regarding this clonotype: At one of its ends the junction is not consistent with the germline gene, which may arise from a read error. The V gene is TRBV6-1, the J gene TRBJ1-6; the match to TRBD1 covers 7 bases. Germline V CDR1 and CDR2: MNHNS, SASEGT. The CDR3 is 13 amino acids. CDR3 nucleotides: TGTGCCAGCAGCTTACAGGGGAATTCACCTCTCCACTTT. Its protein is CASSLQGNSPLHF.

A note on this clonotype: A much more abundant neighbour one base away suggests this may be a read error. This chain uses TRBV18 with TRBJ2-3; D call uncertain. The length of the CDR3 is 15 residues. Between the trimmed V and J ends, which lost 4 bases and 0 bases, there was a span of 11 bases. CDR1 is KGHSH and CDR2 is LQKENI in the germline V gene. As DNA, the CDR3 is TGTGCCAGCTCACGAATAACGGCGAGCACAGATACGCAGTATTTT. Amino acid sequence: CASSRITASTDTQYF. The whole variable domain, filled in from reference TRBV18 and TRBJ2-3, reads NAGVMQNPRHLVRRRGQEARLRCSPMKGHSHVYWYRQLPEEGLKFMVYLQKENIIDESGMPKERFSAEFPKEGPSILRIQQVVRGDSAAYFCASSRITASTDTQYFGPGTRLTVL.

Note on this clonotype: Relative to the germline gene, one junction end is altered; a read error may explain this. The chain has TRBV11-2 and TRBJ1-6; 8 bases are a match to TRBD1. CDR1 and CDR2 from the germline V gene are SGHAT and FQNNGV. CDR3 size: 15 residues. The CDR3 DNA is TGTGTCAGCAGCCACGGACAGGGAGTGAATTCACCCCTCCACTTC. This codes for CVSSHGQGVNSPLHF.

Details on this clonotype: A read error may be the cause here, since a much bigger clone is one base away. This chain joins TRBV5-1 and TRBJ1-5; D not certain. In germline, CDR1 is SGHRS, CDR2 YFSETQ. The CDR3 covers 13 residues. V was pared by 2 bases and J by 6 bases, with 9 bases between. For the CDR3, the DNA is TGCGCCAGCAGCTTTGGGGAAGTTCAGCCCCAGCATTTT. It is translated as CASSFGEVQPQHF.

Note on this clonotype: Compared with germline, one end of the junction differs, possibly owing to a read error. The chain employs TRBV29-1 and TRBJ2-3, with 10 bases lining up with TRBD1. This CDR3 spans 14 amino acids. The germline gives CDR1 SQVTM, CDR2 ANQGSEA. The CDR3 bases are TGCTGCGTTTCCGGGACAGGGGCCTCAGATGCGCAGTATTTT. As protein: CCVSGTGASDAQYF.

In its sample, this clonotype was seen once. The junction differs from germline at one of its ends, possibly a read error. This sequence joins TRBV11-2 and TRBJ1-5; TRBD1 or TRBD2 may be the D gene (5 bases each). Gene TRBJ2-3 matches the end of the DNA better, so the J call may be wrong. This CDR3 has 15 residues. CDR1 and CDR2 from the germline V gene are SGHAT and FQNNGV. This chain's CDR3 is CARSSGIGENQTQYF. DNA for the CDR3: TGTGCCCGCAGCTCCGGGATAGGGGAGAATCAGACCCAGTATTTT.